Shown below are 4 T cell receptor beta chains from a single sample sequenced in a study of T cell responses to AZD1222 COVID-19 vaccine. TCRdb's copy holds only in-frame clones and misses some; the assay was immunoSEQ multiplex PCR. The data show more than 95,000 clones, approximately 90% seen once. The sample in question was peripheral blood, obtained on day 0 of AZD1222 vaccination. These receptor sequences come from an adult in good health.

The chain carries TRBV29-1 and TRBJ1-2; no reliable D call. Germline CDR1 and CDR2: SQVTM and ANQGSEA. The V gene lost 3 bases and the J gene lost 8 bases, with 7 bases spanning the gap. This CDR3 spans 10 amino acids. The CDR3 region is CSVDGEGYTF. The CDR3 bases are TGCAGCGTTGACGGGGAAGGCTACACCTTC.

J is TRBJ1-4 and V is TRBV5-5, with a possible D match to TRBD1 (6 bases). CDR1 is SGHKS, CDR2 YYEKEE, per germline (reference sequence). V lost 4 bases to trimming and J lost 4 bases, with 11 bases between them. The length of the CDR3 is 14 residues. The CDR3 nucleotides are TGTGCCAGCAGCGGCGGACAGTTTAATGAAAAACTGTTTTTT. This translates into CASSGGQFNEKLFF.

V gene TRBV7-9 combines with J gene TRBJ1-2; D may be TRBD1 (5 bases). V shed 3 bases and J shed 4 bases, with 9 bases lying between them. CDR1 and CDR2 (germline): SEHNR, FQNEAQ (reference sequence). The CDR3 has 13 residues. The CDR3 reads CASSFQGAYGYTF. The CDR3 DNA is TGTGCCAGCAGCTTTCAAGGGGCCTATGGCTACACCTTC.

The chain combines TRBV6-5 with TRBJ1-1; D unresolved. With 0 bases removed from V and 2 bases from J, the gap between germline ends came to 7 bases. CDR3 size: 14 residues. Germline CDR1 reads MNHEY; CDR2 reads SVGAGI. CDR3 nucleotide sequence: TGTGCCAGCAGTTACTCTGAAGGTAACACTGAAGCTTTCTTT. It codes for CASSYSEGNTEAFF.